Below are 18 T cell receptor beta chains sequenced from a single sample in a study of T cell repertoires in cytomegalovirus infection. TCRdb re-called the reads through MiXCR, storing one row per CDR3 protein. The table lists around 450,000 distinct CDR3 sequences, about 33% of them singletons, with roughly 15% in the top ten. Source material: PBMCs. The receptors stem from a human donor in good health (CMV status not recorded). Some clones in this sample may be carry-over from other donors' samples.

This clonotype was counted between two and nine times. The chain joins TRBV28 to TRBJ2-1; 8 bases line up with TRBD1. The junction had 11 bases not matched to a gene; V was cut back by 6 bases and J by 7 bases. Germline V gene data show CDR1 as MDHEN and CDR2 as SYDVKM. This CDR3 contains 15 residues. CDR3 sequence: CASSNFAQGDNEQFF. Written as DNA, the CDR3 is TGTGCCAGCAGCAATTTTGCACAGGGGGATAATGAGCAGTTCTTC.

This clonotype was found many times. The chain is built from TRBV4-3 and TRBJ1-2; D possibly corresponds to TRBD1 (6 bases). Germline CDR1 reads LGHNA; CDR2 reads YSLEER. V was pared by 5 bases and J by 4 bases, with 23 bases between. The length of the CDR3 is 17 residues. The CDR3 region is CASSFSSAAGESYGYTF. Written as DNA, the CDR3 is TGCGCCAGCAGCTTCTCCTCCGCCGCAGGGGAGAGCTATGGCTACACCTTC.

The rearrangement links TRBV7-9 to TRBJ2-3, with no clear D. Germline V gene data show CDR1 as SEHNR and CDR2 as FQNEAQ (reference sequence). The CDR3 covers 13 residues. V lost 10 bases and J lost 0, with 11 bases in between. In DNA, the CDR3 is TGTGCCATCCAAACGCCTAGCACAGATACGCAGTATTTT. It encodes CAIQTPSTDTQYF.

Only a few counts were recorded for this clonotype. The CDR3 protein is CASSLFSGTGGYNSPLHF. The CDR3 DNA reads TGTGCCAGCAGTTTATTTTCCGGGACAGGGGGCTATAATTCACCCCTCCACTTT. The rearrangement joins TRBV6-5 to TRBJ1-6; 11 bases align to TRBD1. Germline values: CDR1 MNHEY, CDR2 SVGAGI. The V and J ends lost 4 bases and 3 bases, in that order; junction bases with no gene match: 8. The CDR3 runs to 18 residues.

V usage is TRBV5-4 and J usage is TRBJ1-1; no clear D gene. This CDR3 is 15 amino acids long. Germline V gene data show CDR1 as SGHNT and CDR2 as YYREEE (reference sequence). Trimming shortened V by 5 bases and J by 3 bases, and 17 bases separated the two germline ends. The CDR3 region has the DNA TGTGCCAGCAGTAAGACAAACCGTCCGGACACTGAAGCTTTCTTT. This gives the protein CASSKTNRPDTEAFF.

The rearrangement joins TRBV2 to TRBJ2-7, with D maybe TRBD1 (6 bases). Trimming left V 3 bases short and J 3 bases short, with 15 bases between. CDR1 is SNHLY, CDR2 FYNNEI, per germline. The CDR3 spans 15 residues. Here the CDR3 DNA reads TGTGCCAGCAGTGAGAACAGGGTTACTATCTACGAGCAGTACTTC. Its protein product is CASSENRVTIYEQYF.

A note on this clonotype: A read error may be the cause here, since a much bigger clone is one base away. It is unclear where the CDR3 begins or ends on the DNA, so no DNA is shown, and the CDR3 is as TCRdb lists it. V is TRBV7-3 and J is TRBJ1-4. CDR1 SGHTA and CDR2 FQGTGA come from the germline V gene. The CDR3 is 17 amino acids in total, end residues counted. Here the CDR3 reads CASSFPPLWQENVKLFF.

At least ten counts were recorded for this clonotype. This chain joins TRBV7-2 and TRBJ2-1; 7 bases agree with TRBD2. This CDR3 has 13 amino acids. V was pared by 4 bases and J by 7 bases, with 4 bases of the junction left unmatched. Germline V gene sequence: CDR1 SGHTA, CDR2 FQGNSA. Here the CDR3 DNA reads TGTGCCAGCAGCTCCGGAGCGGGGAATGAGCAGTTCTTC. Translation gives CASSSGAGNEQFF.

This clonotype was picked up a small number of times. The chain links TRBV6-5 to TRBJ2-7, with 7 nucleotides matching TRBD1. CDR3 length: 12 amino acids. Per germline, CDR1 MNHEY and CDR2 SVGAGI. Losses at the gene ends were 7 bases for V and 7 bases for J; bases not matched to a gene: 7. The CDR3 nucleotides are TGTGCCAGCAAGAAGGGGGCTGGGGAGCAGTACTTC. The encoded protein is CASKKGAGEQYF.

This chain joins TRBV5-1 and TRBJ2-7; perhaps TRBD2 as D (5 bases). Trimming removed 0 bases from V and 7 bases from J, with 14 bases in between. CDR1 and CDR2 (germline): SGHRS, YFSETQ. The CDR3 loop spans 14 amino acids. The CDR3 nucleotides read TGCGCCAGCAGCTTGGGGGTCGGGGAGAGAGAGCAGTACTTC. It codes for CASSLGVGEREQYF.

Comment on this clonotype: The conserved closing phenylalanine or tryptophan is absent in this CDR3, likely reflecting a read error. The V call is TRBV12-3 or TRBV12-4, the J call TRBJ2-1, with 13 bases that match TRBD2. The CDR3 contains 16 residues. V was pared by 5 bases and J by 5 bases, with 6 bases of the junction left unmatched. The CDR3 region is CASSARTSGGHNEQFL. The CDR3 nucleotides are TGTGCCAGCAGTGCACGGACTAGCGGGGGCCACAATGAGCAGTTCTTA.

The V and J genes are TRBV24-1 and TRBJ1-2; D not certain. CDR1 KGHDR and CDR2 SFDVKD come from the germline V gene. Trimming left V 9 bases short and J 6 bases short, with 25 bases between. CDR3 length: 16 residues. The CDR3 is CATSRSDSLSFNGYTF. CDR3 coding DNA: TGTGCCACCTCTCGGAGTGACTCATTGAGCTTCAATGGCTACACCTTC.

DNA of the CDR3: TGTGCCAGCAGTGACCCGCCCAGGGGCGACAATGAAGCTTTCTTT. Amino acid sequence: CASSDPPRGDNEAFF. The gene calls are TRBV6-2 or TRBV6-3 and TRBJ1-1; possibly TRBD1 for D (6 bases). CDR1 and CDR2 (germline): MNHEY, SVGEGT. Trimming pared 5 bases from V and 7 bases from J, leaving 20 bases between. The CDR3 is 15 amino acids.

The chain employs TRBV5-1 and TRBJ2-1; D is undetermined. V was shortened by 3 bases and J by 0 bases, with 13 bases between the two germline ends. The CDR3 runs 16 residues. Germline V gene sequence: CDR1 SGHRS, CDR2 YFSETQ. Here the CDR3 DNA reads TGCGCCAGCAGCTCGGGCATTCTGAGCTCCTACAATGAGCAGTTCTTC. This translates into CASSSGILSSYNEQFF.

This clonotype was seen more than once but under ten times. V gene TRBV4-1 combines with J gene TRBJ1-3; 10 bases line up with TRBD1. Germline CDR1 and CDR2: MGHRA and YSYEKL. The CDR3 has 18 amino acids. The trim removed 5 bases at V and 3 bases at J, leaving 13 bases unmatched. CDR3: CASSLRQGALGIGNTIYF. The CDR3 DNA reads as TGCGCCAGCAGCTTACGACAGGGGGCTTTGGGAATTGGAAACACCATATATTTT.

The DNA for the CDR3 is TGTGCCAGCAGTTACCCGCACCCCGCTAAAGAGACCCAGTACTTC. Protein sequence: CASSYPHPAKETQYF. V usage is TRBV6-2 or TRBV6-3 and J usage is TRBJ2-5; D is uncertain. CDR3 length: 15 residues. Trimming took off 2 bases at V and 3 bases at J, with 13 bases between the two ends. Germline values: CDR1 MNHEY, CDR2 SVGEGT.

This clonotype was detected only once. A junction end diverges from the germline sequence, so it may reflect a read error. CDR3 DNA sequence: TGTGCCAGCAGCTTAGCGCCAGGGGGAGGCACGGAAGCTTTATTT. Protein: CASSLAPGGGTEALF. The V call is TRBV7-6, the J call TRBJ1-1; TRBD1 matches 7 bases. This CDR3 comprises 15 residues. Germline CDR1 SGHVS, CDR2 FNYEAQ.

With regard to this clonotype: Mismatch with germline at one junction end may stem from a read error. This chain connects TRBV7-2 to TRBJ2-3; 8 bases are a match to TRBD2. The germline V gene has CDR1 SGHTA and CDR2 FQGNSA. This CDR3 is 15 amino acids long. In DNA form, the CDR3 reads TGTGCCAGCAGCTCGGGACTAGTAAGCACAGAGACTCAGTCTTTT. Translation gives CASSSGLVSTETQSF.